The 23 T cell receptor beta chains listed next were all sequenced from one sample in a study of lymphopenia after photon versus proton radiotherapy. The assay was immunoSEQ multiplex PCR, and TCRdb's table has in-frame clones only and misses some. The top ten clones hold about 13% of a sample with around 64,000 clones, roughly 87% of them seen once. The sample consisted of peripheral blood, taken from a patient treated with proton-based radiotherapy. The receptors come from a man older than 75 with esophageal cancer.

This clone has a count of ten or more. The chain joins TRBV6-1 to TRBJ1-2; maybe TRBD1 (6 bases). This CDR3 is 17 amino acids long. Trimming stripped 1 base from V and 4 bases from J, with 19 bases between. The germline CDR1 and CDR2 sequences are MNHNS and SASEGT. The CDR3, as DNA: TGTGCCAGCAGTGAAGGTGCAGGGGACCAGGGCGCCTATGGCTACACCTTC. Residues: CASSEGAGDQGAYGYTF.

The J gene is TRBJ2-3, the V gene TRBV4-3; 8 nucleotides agree with TRBD1. There are 16 residues in the CDR3. Germline CDR1 LGHNA, CDR2 YSLEER. The V segment lost 0 bases and the J segment 6 bases; nucleotides outside the gene matches: 8. Here the CDR3 DNA reads TGCGCCAGCAGCCAAGATTTCCAGGGGGCGGGGGATACGCAGTATTTT. This translates into CASSQDFQGAGDTQYF.

This chain connects TRBV7-2 to TRBJ1-5; D gene uncertain. Germline V gives CDR1 SGHTA, CDR2 FQGNSA. The length of the CDR3 is 15 residues. The V end lost 1 base, the J end lost 6 bases, and 13 bases lay between the germline ends. The DNA of the CDR3 is TGTGCCAGCAGCTTAGAGTCGGGCGGGGTTCAGCCCCAGCATTTT. It yields the protein CASSLESGGVQPQHF.

The chain is built from TRBV11-2 and TRBJ1-1; D is undetermined. Trimming pared 2 bases from V and 1 base from J, leaving 23 bases between. CDR1 is SGHAT, CDR2 FQNNGV, per germline. The CDR3 sequence is 19 residues long. CDR3 amino acids: CASSLRRLFARTGNTEAFF. The DNA of the CDR3 is TGTGCCAGCAGCTTAAGGCGTTTATTCGCCCGGACTGGGAACACTGAAGCTTTCTTT.

This clone is a singleton in its sample. The CDR3 region is CASSATGEGEKLFF. The CDR3, as DNA: TGTGCCAGCAGTGCGACAGGGGAAGGTGAAAAACTGTTTTTT. The V gene is TRBV9, the J gene TRBJ1-4; 8 bases are shared with TRBD1. The CDR3 is 14 amino acids. CDR1 SGDLS and CDR2 YYNGEE come from the germline V gene. Trimming took 5 bases from V and 7 from J; bases not matched to a gene: 7.

This clone was seen more than once but under ten times. This rearrangement joins TRBV4-2 to TRBJ2-3; the match to TRBD2 covers 13 bases. The germline V gene encodes CDR1 LGHNA and CDR2 YNFKEQ. Trimming removed 3 bases from V and 6 bases from J; junction bases left unmatched: 6. This CDR3 region has 16 residues. CDR3 coding DNA: TGTGCCAGCAGCCACACTAGCGGGGGGGCAGTGGATACGCAGTATTTT. Amino acids: CASSHTSGGAVDTQYF.

The V call is TRBV4-2, the J call TRBJ2-7; no clear D. In germline, CDR1 is LGHNA, CDR2 YNFKEQ. V lost 0 bases and J 3 bases, leaving 6 bases between the germline ends. The CDR3 contains 13 residues. The CDR3 DNA reads as TGTGCCAGCAGCCAAGATGGGTACTACGAGCAGTACTTC. Translating it yields CASSQDGYYEQYF.

The V gene is TRBV6-5, the J gene TRBJ2-7, with D possibly being TRBD1 or TRBD2 (5 bases each). Trimming took off 0 bases at V and 0 bases at J, with 12 bases between the two ends. The germline CDR1 and CDR2 sequences are MNHEY and SVGAGI. CDR3 length: 16 residues. For the CDR3, the DNA is TGTGCCAGCAGTTACTCGACGGGGCAAGTCTCCTACGAGCAGTACTTC. Translated, it gives CASSYSTGQVSYEQYF.

V usage is TRBV18 and J usage is TRBJ1-1, with 7 bases that match TRBD1. This CDR3 has 14 amino acids. V shed 6 bases, J shed 2 bases, and the junction held 6 bases outside the gene matches. Germline assignment: CDR1 KGHSH and CDR2 LQKENI. The CDR3 region is CASSAGTANTEAFF. For the CDR3, the DNA is TGTGCCAGCTCGGCCGGGACAGCAAACACTGAAGCTTTCTTT.

The V gene is TRBV9, the J gene TRBJ2-7, with 10 bases matching TRBD2. Trimming removed 4 bases from V and 2 bases from J; junction bases left unmatched: 9. The germline gives CDR1 SGDLS, CDR2 YYNGEE. The CDR3 is 16 residues long. The chain's CDR3 is CASSPPGLAGAYEQYF. The DNA for the CDR3 is TGTGCCAGCAGCCCCCCGGGGCTAGCGGGAGCCTACGAGCAGTACTTC.

This clone appeared a few times. The chain uses TRBV19 and TRBJ1-5; 7 bases agree with TRBD1. After removal of 7 bases from V and 6 bases from J, the junction contained 12 bases not matched to a gene. Germline lookup yields CDR1 LNHDA and CDR2 SQIVND (reference sequence). This CDR3 has 15 amino acids. The CDR3 here is CASTGGARLAQPQHF. In DNA form, the CDR3 reads TGTGCCAGTACAGGGGGGGCGCGTCTTGCTCAGCCCCAGCATTTT.

There are a few counts of this clone. The V and J genes are TRBV18 and TRBJ1-6, with D possibly being TRBD1 (5 bases). Trimming cost V 2 bases and J 9 bases, with 11 bases left between them. The CDR3 loop spans 14 amino acids. CDR1 and CDR2 from the germline V gene are KGHSH and LQKENI. The CDR3 protein is CASSPGTGTSPLHF. The CDR3 DNA reads TGTGCCAGCTCACCAGGAACCGGGACTTCACCCCTCCACTTT.

This chain connects TRBV6-6 to TRBJ1-1, with TRBD1 as a possible D gene (5 bases). Trimming took off 5 bases at V and 4 bases at J, with 14 bases between the two ends. The CDR3 loop spans 14 amino acids. Looked up from germline, CDR1 is MNHNY and CDR2 is SVGAGI (reference sequence). DNA for the CDR3: TGTGCCAGCAGTCCCGGGGGGTTGGGCACTGAAGCTTTCTTT. This gives the protein CASSPGGLGTEAFF.

The V call is TRBV6-4, the J call TRBJ1-5; D remains unclear. V lost 2 bases and J 1 base, leaving 9 bases between the germline ends. The V gene's germline CDR1 is MRHNA and CDR2 SNTAGT. The length of the CDR3 is 15 residues. The CDR3, as DNA: TGTGCCAGCAGTGACGCCGGCAGAAGCAATCAGCCCCAGCATTTT. Protein product: CASSDAGRSNQPQHF.

CDR3 in DNA: TGTGCCAGCAGCCAAGACAGGTGGGACACTGAAGCTTTCTTT. Translated: CASSQDRWDTEAFF. The chain employs TRBV14 and TRBJ1-1; D gene unclear. V lost 0 bases, J lost 3 bases, and 8 bases lay in between. Germline V gene sequence: CDR1 SGHDN, CDR2 FVKESK. This CDR3 comprises 14 residues.

This chain uses TRBV6-6 with TRBJ1-2; D is perhaps TRBD1 (5 bases). The germline CDR1 and CDR2 sequences are MNHNY and SVGAGI (reference sequence). The CDR3 length is 12 residues. Trimming took 4 bases from V and 8 from J, leaving 11 bases between them. The CDR3 loop is CASSSGPQGYTF. The DNA for the CDR3 is TGTGCCAGCAGTTCGGGGCCCCAAGGCTACACCTTC.

The chain recombines TRBV4-1 with TRBJ1-2; 10 bases agree with TRBD1. Germline values: CDR1 MGHRA, CDR2 YSYEKL. CDR3 length equals 15 residues. V was pared by 4 bases and J by 2 bases, with 4 bases of the junction left unmatched. In DNA form, the CDR3 reads TGCGCCAGCAGCCTGCGGACAGGGGGAAACTATGGCTACACCTTC. This sequence encodes CASSLRTGGNYGYTF.

This clone was seen a single time. V and J are TRBV27 and TRBJ2-7, with TRBD2 identical over 12 bases. The CDR3 has 13 amino acids. The junction had 4 bases not matched to a gene; V was cut back by 9 bases and J by 4 bases. Germline assignment: CDR1 MNHEY and CDR2 SMNVEV (reference sequence). As DNA, the CDR3 is TGTGCCAGTGCCCTAGCGGGAGGGTACGAGCAGTACTTC. It codes for CASALAGGYEQYF.

This chain joins TRBV23-1 and TRBJ1-5, with D unclear. TRBV23-1 is labeled an ORF, and its function is uncertain. The CDR3 contains 13 residues. With 0 bases removed from V and 5 bases from J, the gap between germline ends came to 5 bases. As DNA, the CDR3 is TGCGCCAGCAGTCAATCGGAGGATCAGCCCCAGCATTTT. Residues: CASSQSEDQPQHF.

V and J are TRBV5-6 and TRBJ1-2; TRBD1 matches at 9 bases. Per the germline V gene, CDR1 is SGHDT and CDR2 is YYEEEE. The length of the CDR3 is 13 residues. V gave up 0 bases and J gave up 7 bases; unmatched junction bases: 1. Here the CDR3 reads CASSLDRGPGYTF. The CDR3 DNA reads TGTGCCAGCAGCTTGGACAGGGGGCCTGGCTACACCTTC.

This clone was seen just once. The chain is built from TRBV7-2 and TRBJ2-1, with 8 bases matching TRBD2. The CDR3 runs 15 residues. Trimming removed 3 bases from V and 4 bases from J; junction bases left unmatched: 5. Looked up from germline, CDR1 is SGHTA and CDR2 is FQGNSA. CDR3 nucleotides: TGTGCCAGCAGCTTTTCGACTAGCGTGTACAATGAGCAGTTCTTC. Amino acids: CASSFSTSVYNEQFF.

This CDR3 is CASSVSLAYNEQFF. The CDR3, as DNA: TGTGCCAGTAGTGTATCCCTAGCTTACAATGAGCAGTTCTTC. The chain has TRBV19 and TRBJ2-1; a weak D match, TRBD2 (5 bases). The CDR3 runs to 14 residues. V lost 5 bases to trimming and J lost 4 bases, with 12 bases between them. The V gene's germline CDR1 is LNHDA and CDR2 SQIVND (reference sequence).

This chain connects TRBV19 to TRBJ1-2; D may be TRBD1 (5 bases). CDR3 length: 15 residues. Trimming took off 2 bases at V and 6 bases at J, with 16 bases between the two ends. Germline assignment: CDR1 LNHDA and CDR2 SQIVND (reference sequence). The CDR3 sequence is CASSILGTHPDGYTF. In DNA, the CDR3 is TGTGCCAGTAGTATACTCGGGACCCATCCGGATGGCTACACCTTC.